The TCR beta chain described here comes from a study of T cells in Graves' hyperthyroidism and ophthalmopathy. TCR beta CDR3 regions were amplified from RNA. Using the HTBI primer set, a first-round RT-PCR was run on the TCR CDR3. One entry per CDR3 protein results from TCRdb running MiXCR on the multiplex PCR reads. The sample shows about 380,000 distinct CDR3 sequences, about 15% of them seen only once. This receptor was obtained from a woman aged 25 to 45 with Graves' ophthalmopathy. Sequences were obtained from blood.

The CDR3 reads CASQGIENYGYTF. The CDR3 DNA reads TGTGCCAGCCAGGGGATCGAAAACTATGGCTACACCTTC. This chain connects TRBV19 to TRBJ1-2, with TRBD1 as a possible D gene (6 bases). Germline CDR1 LNHDA, CDR2 SQIVND (reference sequence). CDR3 length: 13 amino acids. With 9 bases removed from V and 2 bases from J, the gap between germline ends came to 13 bases.